This TCR beta chain is from a study of human T cells and chemical hapten exposure. Germline V gives CDR1 LGHNA, CDR2 YNFKEQ. This CDR3 contains 16 residues. Trimming took 5 bases from V and 2 from J, leaving 18 bases between them. Unique molecular identifiers were attached to individual cDNA molecules during library preparation. TCRdb used MiXCR to reprocess the RACE reads, holding one entry per CDR3 protein. The table includes 75,000 to 100,000 distinct CDR3 sequences, about 8.6% detected once. Specified time point: healthy volunteer bleed at 2 weeks. The study extracted total RNA from unfractionated whole blood.

Material: whole blood. The TCR was taken from a female donor in good health. Some clones in this sample may be carry-over from other donors' samples. The rearrangement uses TRBV4-2 and TRBJ2-5; D is uncertain. The CDR3 loop reads CASSSSVAAEQETQYF. The CDR3, as DNA: TGTGCCAGCAGCTCATCCGTGGCGGCTGAGCAAGAGACCCAGTACTTC.